One sample yielded the 19 T cell receptor beta chains listed below, sequenced in a study of blood T cell repertoires in COVID-19. The data were produced by immunoSEQ multiplex PCR, yet TCRdb's version contains in-frame clones alone and is incomplete. In the table there are 250,000 to 300,000 clones, approximately 87% of which are singletons. Sequencing was performed on peripheral blood. These receptors originate from a man aged 55-75 years who had recovered from COVID-19.

The chain recombines TRBV4-1 with TRBJ1-4; D is uncertain. The CDR3 contains 11 residues. Germline V CDR1 and CDR2: MGHRA, YSYEKL. Trimming left V 3 bases short and J 8 bases short, with 4 bases between. The CDR3 coding sequence is TGCGCCAGCAGCCAGAGGGAAAAACTGTTTTTT. It codes for CASSQREKLFF.

This clone occurred a few times. The CDR3 nucleotides read TGCGCCAGCAGCGCCCCGACAGGGTCCAATGAGCAGTTCTTC. Translation gives CASSAPTGSNEQFF. The chain combines TRBV4-1 with TRBJ2-1; 7 nucleotides line up with TRBD1. V shed 5 bases, J shed 6 bases, and the junction held 7 bases outside the gene matches. The CDR3 sequence is 14 residues long. Germline-derived CDR1 and CDR2 are MGHRA and YSYEKL.

This clone was counted only a few times. The genes are TRBV28 and TRBJ2-3; 7 positions agree with TRBD2. Germline CDR1 reads MDHEN; CDR2 reads SYDVKM. The CDR3 length is 16 residues. V was pared by 6 bases and J by 3 bases, with 12 bases of the junction left unmatched. Here the CDR3 reads CASSPSPGGVTDTQYF. As DNA, the CDR3 is TGTGCCAGCAGCCCAAGTCCGGGGGGTGTGACAGATACGCAGTATTTT.

V usage is TRBV3-1 (or the pseudogene TRBV3-2) and J usage is TRBJ2-7; 7 bases fit TRBD2. The CDR3 is made up of 16 amino acids. Trimming cost V 0 bases and J 2 bases; bases outside gene matches: 7. Germline values: CDR1 LGHDT, CDR2 YNNKEL (reference sequence). The DNA of the CDR3 is TGTGCCAGCAGCCAAGAGGTCCTAGCGGAGACCTACGAGCAGTACTTC. Protein sequence: CASSQEVLAETYEQYF.

This rearrangement joins TRBV3-1 (or the pseudogene TRBV3-2) to TRBJ2-2; D ambiguous. The CDR3 is made up of 16 amino acids. Looked up from germline, CDR1 is LGHDT and CDR2 is YNNKEL (reference sequence). Between the trimmed V and J ends, which lost 0 bases and 5 bases, there was a span of 13 bases. CDR3 region: CASSQDGSFRTGELFF. CDR3 nucleotides: TGTGCCAGCAGCCAAGATGGTAGCTTTCGGACCGGGGAGCTGTTTTTT.

The chain employs TRBV6-5 and TRBJ2-5; TRBD1 aligns across 11 bases. The CDR3 is 16 amino acids. Germline loops: CDR1 MNHEY, CDR2 SVGAGI. With 1 base clipped from V and 5 bases from J, the junction kept 6 bases outside the gene matches. The CDR3 reads CASSYWDRGVEETQYF. In nucleotides, the CDR3 is TGTGCCAGCAGTTACTGGGACAGGGGGGTGGAGGAGACCCAGTACTTC.

This clone was picked up a small number of times. The V and J genes are TRBV15 and TRBJ2-3; 8 positions agree with TRBD2. The CDR3 extends over 13 amino acids. Germline trimming cut 5 bases from V and 4 bases from J; bases unmatched to any gene: 2. The germline CDR1 and CDR2 sequences are LNHNV and YYDKDF (reference sequence). CDR3: CATSAGGSDTQYF. The CDR3 bases are TGTGCCACCAGCGCGGGGGGTTCAGATACGCAGTATTTT. Combining the CDR3 with reference TRBV15 and TRBJ2-3 gives the whole variable domain DAMVIQNPRYQVTQFGKPVTLSCSQTLNHNVMYWYQQKSSQAPKLLFHYYDKDFNNEADTPDNFQSRRPNTSFCFLDIRSPGLGDTAMYLCATSAGGSDTQYFGPGTRLTVL.

The rearrangement uses TRBV7-9 and TRBJ1-1; the match to TRBD1 covers 12 bases. The germline V gene has CDR1 SEHNR and CDR2 FQNEAQ (reference sequence). The CDR3 spans 14 residues. V shed 5 bases and J 10 bases; nucleotides not matched to a gene: 8. The CDR3 is CASSLGTGGLGAFF. The DNA for the CDR3 is TGTGCCAGCAGCCTCGGGACAGGGGGCTTAGGAGCTTTCTTT.

About this clone: The sample holds other DNA sequences that translate to the same CDR3. The genes are TRBV11-2 and TRBJ2-5; TRBD2 matches at 11 bases. Germline V gene sequence: CDR1 SGHAT, CDR2 FQNNGV. This CDR3 region has 14 residues. V shed 5 bases, J shed 2 bases, and the junction held 1 base outside the gene matches. The CDR3 sequence: CASSLAGGQETQYF. CDR3 nucleotides: TGTGCCAGCAGCCTAGCGGGGGGTCAAGAGACCCAGTACTTC.

This clone was counted only a few times. V is TRBV2 and J is TRBJ2-7; 7 nucleotides line up with TRBD2. The CDR3 totals 12 residues. CDR1 SNHLY and CDR2 FYNNEI come from the germline V gene. J lost 3 bases, V lost 6 bases, and 2 bases had no gene match. The CDR3 DNA reads TGTGCCAGCAGGGGAGGGAACTACGAGCAGTACTTC. As protein: CASRGGNYEQYF.

The V gene is TRBV15, the J gene TRBJ2-7, with D tentatively TRBD1 (5 bases). Looked up from germline, CDR1 is LNHNV and CDR2 is YYDKDF (reference sequence). This CDR3 is built from 13 residues. Trimming removed 1 base from V and 4 bases from J, with 8 bases in between. The CDR3 nucleotides read TGTGCCACCAGCAGAGTCAGGGATTACGAGCAGTACTTC. Amino acid sequence: CATSRVRDYEQYF.

The V gene is TRBV28, the J gene TRBJ1-1; TRBD1 agrees at 9 bases. Germline V CDR1 and CDR2: MDHEN, SYDVKM. The CDR3 extends over 14 amino acids. V shed 6 bases and J 4 bases; nucleotides not matched to a gene: 6. The CDR3 sequence: CASSNTGGRTEAFF. The CDR3 bases are TGTGCCAGCAGCAACACAGGGGGCCGCACTGAAGCTTTCTTT.

The V gene is TRBV7-9, the J gene TRBJ2-5, with 12 bases identical to TRBD2. The V gene end was trimmed by 2 bases and the J gene end by 4 bases; junction bases not matched to a gene: 5. CDR1 and CDR2 (germline): SEHNR, FQNEAQ (reference sequence). This CDR3 comprises 16 residues. Here the CDR3 reads CASSLILAGGRETQYF. The CDR3 coding sequence is TGTGCCAGCAGCTTAATACTAGCGGGGGGAAGAGAGACCCAGTACTTC. Drawing the rest from reference TRBV7-9 and TRBJ2-5, the complete variable domain is DTGVSQNPRHKITKRGQNVTFRCDPISEHNRLYWYRQTLGQGPEFLTYFQNEAQLEKSRLLSDRFSAERPKGSFSTLEIQRTEQGDSAMYLCASSLILAGGRETQYFGPGTRLLVL.

The V and J genes are TRBV28 and TRBJ2-1; D gene ambiguous. The germline gives CDR1 MDHEN, CDR2 SYDVKM. V dropped 3 bases and J dropped 8 bases, with 20 bases sitting between them. CDR3 length equals 16 residues. The CDR3 loop is CASSFRVYVSNDEQFF. CDR3 DNA: TGTGCCAGCAGTTTTCGAGTTTATGTTTCGAACGATGAGCAGTTCTTC.

This clone was detected only once. The chain is built from TRBV20-1 and TRBJ2-3; 7 nucleotides align to TRBD2. This CDR3 is 15 amino acids long. Trimming removed 3 bases from V and 4 bases from J; junction bases left unmatched: 10. The germline V gene encodes CDR1 DFQATT and CDR2 SNEGSKA (reference sequence). This CDR3 is CSASGASGLPDTQYF. The CDR3 bases are TGCAGTGCTAGTGGGGCTAGCGGTTTGCCAGATACGCAGTATTTT.

The chain joins TRBV12-3 or TRBV12-4 to TRBJ2-2; D not certain. The CDR3 is 13 amino acids. Deletions cut 4 bases from V and 6 bases from J, with 9 bases between. The CDR3 sequence: CASSSTPPGELFF. The CDR3 nucleotides read TGTGCCAGCAGTTCGACACCCCCCGGGGAGCTGTTTTTT.

This chain links TRBV18 with TRBJ2-1; TRBD2 matches at 8 bases. Germline V CDR1 and CDR2: KGHSH, LQKENI. V shed 6 bases and J 13 bases; nucleotides not matched to a gene: 14. The CDR3 length is 14 residues. The CDR3 nucleotides are TGTGCCAGCTCTCCCGGGACTAGTGCCACCACTCAGTTCTTC. Its translation is CASSPGTSATTQFF.

The CDR3 reads CASTIGGPNQPQHF. DNA of the CDR3: TGTGCCAGCACCATAGGGGGACCCAATCAGCCCCAGCATTTT. The chain is built from TRBV28 and TRBJ1-5; maybe TRBD1 (6 bases). The V and J ends lost 7 bases and 3 bases respectively, with 13 bases between them. The CDR3 loop spans 14 amino acids. Germline-derived CDR1 and CDR2 are MDHEN and SYDVKM.

The count of this clone is one. The V and J genes are TRBV11-2 and TRBJ2-3, with 10 nucleotides matching TRBD1. The CDR3 runs 15 residues. Germline V gene data show CDR1 as SGHAT and CDR2 as FQNNGV. Trimming cost V 1 base and J 4 bases; bases outside gene matches: 2. This CDR3 is CASSLGQGAPDTQYF. In DNA form, the CDR3 reads TGTGCCAGCAGCTTAGGACAGGGGGCCCCAGATACGCAGTATTTT.